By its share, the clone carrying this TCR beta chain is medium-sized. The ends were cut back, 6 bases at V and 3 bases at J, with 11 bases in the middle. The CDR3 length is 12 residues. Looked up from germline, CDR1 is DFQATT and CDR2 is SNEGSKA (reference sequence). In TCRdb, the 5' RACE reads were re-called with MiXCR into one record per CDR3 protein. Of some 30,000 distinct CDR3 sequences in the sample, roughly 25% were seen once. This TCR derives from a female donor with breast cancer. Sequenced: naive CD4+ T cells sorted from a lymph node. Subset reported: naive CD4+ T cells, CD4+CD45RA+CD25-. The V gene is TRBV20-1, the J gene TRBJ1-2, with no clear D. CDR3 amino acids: CSARPGYYGYTF. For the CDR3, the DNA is TGCAGTGCCCGACCCGGGTACTATGGCTACACCTTC.